This T cell receptor beta chain emerged from a study of beta chain features in type 1 diabetes. About the study: In age, gender and cell yields, patients were similar to healthy donors.

In regard to this clone: What it binds is not known.

Findings and limits, study-wide: Researchers report that Type 1 diabetes patients had moderately but significantly shorter TCRB CDR3s across all four CD4+ subsets. Relative to healthy donors, patients appeared to have naive, central memory and Treg TCRB repertoires that were more similar. Since sequencing was performed on cDNA, cells with high TCR expression could be over-represented.

Cell sorting via CD45RO/CCR7/CD25/CD127/CD95/CD27 was performed to obtain CD4+ naive, central memory, regulatory and stem cell-like memory cells. Trimming removed 4 bases from V and 4 bases from J, with 15 bases in between. Germline V gives CDR1 SGHRS, CDR2 YFSETQ. CDR3 length: 15 amino acids. The investigators reverse transcribed all of the isolated RNA, so they sequenced expressed TCRB transcripts. This table comes from immunoSEQ multiplex PCR, and its TCRdb copy is limited to in-frame clones, with some not included. The table has about 700,000 clones, about an eighth seen once. The chain recombines TRBV5-1 with TRBJ1-3; maybe TRBD1 (6 bases). The source of this sequence is a man aged 18 to 29 with type 1 diabetes. The sequenced material came from naive CD4+ T cells from blood. The CDR3 here is CASSALQGSGNTIYF. The CDR3 DNA follows: TGCGCCAGCAGCGCCCTACAGGGTTCCGGAAACACCATATATTTT.